The 25 T cell receptor beta chains presented below share a single source sample, sequenced in a study of cytomegalovirus exposure and HLA in healthy donors. Primers included in the PCR were 60 Vbeta and 13 Jbeta primers. Using immunoSEQ multiplex PCR, the repertoire was profiled, and TCRdb retains in-frame clones only, with some absent. The repertoire holds roughly 190,000 clones, with roughly four fifths as singletons. The material sequenced was PBMCs. These receptors originate from a woman in her twenties or thirties in good health and CMV-seropositive.

This chain links TRBV2 with TRBJ2-2, with 7 bases that match TRBD2. V trimming: 2 bases; J trimming: 3 bases; junction bases outside the gene matches: 3. This CDR3 comprises 15 residues. CDR1 SNHLY and CDR2 FYNNEI come from the germline V gene. CDR3 sequence reads: CASSEWAGDTGELFF. The CDR3 bases are TGTGCCAGCAGTGAATGGGCGGGGGACACCGGGGAGCTGTTTTTT.

The chain links TRBV7-9 to TRBJ2-3; 16 nucleotides agree with TRBD2. The CDR3 contains 18 residues. Per germline, CDR1 SEHNR and CDR2 FQNEAQ (reference sequence). Trimming cost V 5 bases and J 2 bases; bases outside gene matches: 7. The CDR3 DNA sequence: TGTGCCAGCAGCCCACCGGGACTAGCGGGAGGGTACACAGATACGCAGTATTTT. Translating it yields CASSPPGLAGGYTDTQYF.

A remark on this clone: The DNA is left out, because the CDR3 cannot be placed on it with certainty; the CDR3 is given as TCRdb lists it. The chain has TRBV21-1 and TRBJ1-1; the table's D call, TRBD1, was not checked against the DNA. TRBV21-1 is a listed pseudogene. The CDR3 is 17 amino acids in total, end residues counted. CDR3 sequence reads: CASSMWGQGARNTEAFF.

V gene TRBV9 combines with J gene TRBJ1-6; D gene uncertain. In germline, CDR1 is SGDLS, CDR2 YYNGEE. This CDR3 region has 14 residues. V shed 0 bases and J shed 7 bases, with 8 bases lying between them. The CDR3: CASSVGGGNSPLHF. DNA of the CDR3: TGTGCCAGCAGCGTAGGAGGAGGAAATTCACCCCTCCACTTT.

The V and J genes are TRBV5-4 and TRBJ1-1; D might be TRBD1 (6 bases). V lost 0 bases, J lost 3 bases, and 15 bases lay in between. The CDR3 is 16 amino acids. Germline CDR1 reads SGHNT; CDR2 reads YYREEE (reference sequence). This chain's CDR3 is CASSLAQGSWDTEAFF. DNA for the CDR3: TGTGCCAGCAGCTTGGCACAGGGCAGTTGGGACACTGAAGCTTTCTTT. The full variable domain, completed using reference TRBV5-4 and TRBJ1-1, is ETGVTQSPTHLIKTRGQQVTLRCSSQSGHNTVSWYQQALGQGPQFIFQYYREEENGRGNFPPRFSGLQFPNYSSELNVNALELDDSALYLCASSLAQGSWDTEAFFGQGTRLTVV.

The chain employs TRBV5-4 and TRBJ2-7; a weak D match, TRBD2 (6 bases). Trimming stripped 0 bases from V and 6 bases from J, with 16 bases between. The CDR3 loop spans 15 amino acids. Per the germline V gene, CDR1 is SGHNT and CDR2 is YYREEE (reference sequence). CDR3 amino acids: CASSLGWRESGEQYF. The CDR3 DNA is TGTGCCAGCAGCTTGGGGTGGAGGGAGTCGGGCGAGCAGTACTTC.

The J gene is TRBJ2-2, the V gene TRBV2; TRBD1 agrees at 8 bases. V shed 6 bases, J shed 6 bases, and the junction held 3 bases outside the gene matches. Germline CDR1 SNHLY, CDR2 FYNNEI. The CDR3 runs 13 residues. The CDR3 nucleotides read TGTGCCAGCAGGGAACAGGGGGCCGGGGAGCTGTTTTTT. This codes for CASREQGAGELFF.

This rearrangement joins TRBV6-5 to TRBJ2-2, with 9 bases identical to TRBD2. CDR1 is MNHEY, CDR2 SVGAGI, per germline. The CDR3 is 15 amino acids. V lost 4 bases, J lost 3 bases, and 3 bases stayed unmatched. Here the CDR3 DNA reads TGTGCCAGCAGTTCCTTAGCGGGAGACACCGGGGAGCTGTTTTTT. This gives the protein CASSSLAGDTGELFF.

The chain links TRBV2 to TRBJ2-7; TRBD1 matches 8 bases. V shed 7 bases, J shed 0 bases, and the junction held 5 bases outside the gene matches. Germline V lookup: CDR1 SNHLY, CDR2 FYNNEI. The CDR3 is made up of 14 amino acids. The CDR3 DNA reads TGTGCCAGCACCCGGGACAGGAACTCCTACGAGCAGTACTTC. This sequence encodes CASTRDRNSYEQYF.

This clone was detected once. The chain is built from TRBV6-5 and TRBJ1-6, with TRBD1 matching over 9 bases. The V gene's germline CDR1 is MNHEY and CDR2 SVGAGI. This CDR3 is 14 amino acids long. Losses at the gene ends were 10 bases for V and 8 bases for J; bases not matched to a gene: 9. CDR3 sequence: CAISGQGMDSPLHF. The CDR3 nucleotides are TGTGCCATCAGCGGACAGGGGATGGATTCACCCCTCCACTTT.

The chain carries TRBV6-1 and TRBJ2-3; D might be TRBD2 (6 bases). The CDR3 is made up of 14 amino acids. V was cut by 2 bases and J by 3 bases, with 9 bases left in between. Per germline, CDR1 MNHNS and CDR2 SASEGT. The CDR3 region is CASSERRETDTQYF. In DNA, the CDR3 is TGTGCCAGCAGTGAACGGAGGGAAACAGATACGCAGTATTTT.

The chain links TRBV7-6 to TRBJ2-7; possible D gene TRBD2, 6 bases. V gave up 0 bases and J gave up 6 bases, with 21 bases separating them. The germline V gene has CDR1 SGHVS and CDR2 FNYEAQ. This CDR3 comprises 17 residues. The CDR3 loop reads CASSLAQSASAFGEQYF. In DNA, the CDR3 is TGTGCCAGCAGCTTAGCCCAGTCCGCTAGCGCTTTCGGCGAGCAGTACTTC.

The rearrangement links TRBV2 to TRBJ2-6, with D unclear. Germline CDR1 reads SNHLY; CDR2 reads FYNNEI. The CDR3 covers 15 residues. V lost 2 bases to trimming and J lost 0 bases, with 5 bases between them. CDR3: CASSEFSSGANVLTF. The CDR3 DNA is TGTGCCAGCAGTGAATTCAGCTCTGGGGCCAACGTCCTGACTTTC.

V gene TRBV4-3 combines with J gene TRBJ1-1; 12 nucleotides align to TRBD1. Germline CDR1 and CDR2: LGHNA and YSLEER. The V and J ends lost 1 base and 3 bases, in that order; junction bases with no gene match: 15. The CDR3 has 20 amino acids. Here the CDR3 reads CASSQVSPGTGGFYDTEAFF. The CDR3 DNA is TGCGCCAGCAGCCAAGTTTCCCCCGGGACAGGGGGCTTTTATGACACTGAAGCTTTCTTT.

This clone was seen only a few times. The chain couples TRBV12-1 to TRBJ2-2; the table's D gene call, TRBD1, was not cross checked with the DNA. TRBV12-1 is annotated as a pseudogene. CDR3 size: 19 residues. The CDR3 loop is CASSFVRTDNIPNTGELFF. The CDR3 coding sequence is TGTGCCAGCAGCTTTGTCCGGACAGATAATATTCCTAACACCGGGGAGCTGTTTTTT.

This rearrangement joins TRBV7-2 to TRBJ2-1; TRBD2 matches at 8 bases. The CDR3 totals 12 residues. CDR1 and CDR2 from the germline V gene are SGHTA and FQGNSA. V dropped 6 bases and J dropped 9; count of bases not matched to a gene: 4. In nucleotides, the CDR3 is TGTGCCAGCAGGCGGGAGGCGAGTGAGCAGTTCTTC. Translated, it gives CASRREASEQFF.

This rearrangement joins TRBV11-2 to TRBJ1-2; perhaps TRBD1 as D (6 bases). Trimming took 4 bases from V and 7 from J, leaving 16 bases between them. In germline, CDR1 is SGHAT, CDR2 FQNNGV. This CDR3 comprises 14 residues. CDR3 sequence: CASSSNRDPSGYTF. Written as DNA, the CDR3 is TGTGCCAGCAGCTCAAACAGGGACCCGAGTGGCTACACCTTC.

The V gene is TRBV2, the J gene TRBJ1-2; D remains unclear. The CDR3 loop spans 13 amino acids. Germline CDR1 is SNHLY and CDR2 is FYNNEI. Trimming took off 4 bases at V and 7 bases at J, with 13 bases between the two ends. CDR3 residues: CASSGVRKFGYTF. The DNA of the CDR3 is TGTGCCAGCAGTGGGGTCAGGAAGTTTGGCTACACCTTC.

The table lists this clone with a few counts. The V gene is TRBV2, the J gene TRBJ2-3; 9 nucleotides agree with TRBD2. The CDR3 is 14 amino acids. With 7 bases clipped from V and 1 base from J, the junction kept 3 bases outside the gene matches. The germline V gene encodes CDR1 SNHLY and CDR2 FYNNEI. The CDR3 coding sequence is TGTGCCAGCATCCGCGGGGGGGGCACAGATACGCAGTATTTT. Its protein product is CASIRGGGTDTQYF.

Turning to this clone: In this CDR3 the conserved last residue, phenylalanine or tryptophan, is missing, so a read error is likely. The DNA is omitted, as the CDR3 cannot be located on it reliably, and the CDR3 follows TCRdb's listing. The chain is built from TRBV23-1 and TRBJ2-3; TRBD2 was called by the table and not checked on the DNA. TRBV23-1 is treated as an ORF (open reading frame) with a function not yet certain. The CDR3 length is 14 residues, termini included. The CDR3 spells CASSQCIRRTSALT.

The chain is built from TRBV15 and TRBJ1-3, with 9 bases identical to TRBD1. Germline V gives CDR1 LNHNV, CDR2 YYDKDF (reference sequence). This CDR3 contains 16 residues. V was pared by 1 base and J by 8 bases, with 9 bases of the junction left unmatched. Written as DNA, the CDR3 is TGTGCCACCAGCAGAGCAACAGACAGGGGGTGGGACACCATATATTTT. Translated: CATSRATDRGWDTIYF.

The rearrangement links TRBV18 to TRBJ1-1, with no clear D. This CDR3 comprises 14 residues. Germline values: CDR1 KGHSH, CDR2 LQKENI. V shed 1 base and J shed 1 base, with 7 bases lying between them. This CDR3 is CASSPLSGNTEAFF. Written as DNA, the CDR3 is TGTGCCAGCTCACCACTATCAGGGAACACTGAAGCTTTCTTT.

The V gene is TRBV25-1, the J gene TRBJ2-7; 7 bases line up with TRBD2. V lost 1 base, J lost 6 bases, and 0 bases stayed unmatched. This CDR3 is built from 12 residues. The V gene's germline CDR1 is MGHDK and CDR2 SYGVNS. The CDR3 here is CASSEWGGEQYF. The CDR3 region has the DNA TGTGCCAGCAGTGAATGGGGGGGCGAGCAGTACTTC.

As for this clone: Other DNA sequences in this specimen translate into the identical CDR3. The V gene is TRBV9, the J gene TRBJ2-1, with D unresolved. Germline assignment: CDR1 SGDLS and CDR2 YYNGEE. The CDR3 is 15 amino acids. V was shortened by 0 bases and J by 0 bases, with 7 bases between the two germline ends. In DNA, the CDR3 is TGTGCCAGCAGCGTAGTAGTGAGCTCCTACAATGAGCAGTTCTTC. Its protein product is CASSVVVSSYNEQFF. Together with reference TRBV9 and TRBJ2-1, the CDR3 gives the full variable domain: DSGVTQTPKHLITATGQRVTLRCSPRSGDLSVYWYQQSLDQGLQFLIQYYNGEERAKGNILERFSAQQFPDLHSELNLSSLELGDSALYFCASSVVVSSYNEQFFGPGTRLTVL.

This clone was seen a handful of times. This rearrangement joins TRBV6-6 to TRBJ1-2, with D unresolved. This CDR3 has 13 residues. Germline values: CDR1 MNHNY, CDR2 SVGAGI (reference sequence). The germline V and J ends were trimmed by 5 bases and 5 bases, with 12 bases remaining between them. The CDR3 DNA reads as TGTGCCAGCAGTGACGTGGGCATGTATGGCTACACCTTC. Translating gives CASSDVGMYGYTF.